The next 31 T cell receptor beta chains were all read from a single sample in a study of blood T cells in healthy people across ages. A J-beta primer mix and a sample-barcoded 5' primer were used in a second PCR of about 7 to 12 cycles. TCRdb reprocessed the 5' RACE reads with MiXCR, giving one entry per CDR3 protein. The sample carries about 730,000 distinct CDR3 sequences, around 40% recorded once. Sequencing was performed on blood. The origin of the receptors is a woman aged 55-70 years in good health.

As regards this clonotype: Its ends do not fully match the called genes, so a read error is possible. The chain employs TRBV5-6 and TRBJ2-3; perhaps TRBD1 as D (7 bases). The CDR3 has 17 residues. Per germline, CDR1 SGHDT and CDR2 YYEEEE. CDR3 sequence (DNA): TGTGCCAACAGCTTGGGTCCCAGGGGGGCGTCCACAGATACGCAGTATTTT. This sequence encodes CANSLGPRGASTDTQYF. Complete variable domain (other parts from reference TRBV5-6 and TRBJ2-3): DAGVTQSPTHLIKTRGQQVTLRCSPKSGHDTVSWYQQALGQGPQFIFQYYEEEERQRGNFPDRFSGHQFPNYSSELNVNALLLGDSALYLCANSLGPRGASTDTQYFGPGTRLTVL.

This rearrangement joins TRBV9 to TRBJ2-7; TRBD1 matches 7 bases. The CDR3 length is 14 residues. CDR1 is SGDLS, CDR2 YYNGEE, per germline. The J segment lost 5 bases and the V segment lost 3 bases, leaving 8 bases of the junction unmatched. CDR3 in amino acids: CASSAGTAWDEQYF. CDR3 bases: TGTGCCAGCAGCGCCGGGACAGCCTGGGACGAGCAGTACTTC.

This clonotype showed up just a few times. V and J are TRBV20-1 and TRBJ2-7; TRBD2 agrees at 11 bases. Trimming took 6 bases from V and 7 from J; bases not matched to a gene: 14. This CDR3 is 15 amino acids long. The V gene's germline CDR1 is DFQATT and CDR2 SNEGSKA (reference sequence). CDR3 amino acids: CSAVTPSGRHMEQYF. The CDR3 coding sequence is TGCAGTGCCGTTACACCTAGCGGGAGGCACATGGAGCAGTACTTC.

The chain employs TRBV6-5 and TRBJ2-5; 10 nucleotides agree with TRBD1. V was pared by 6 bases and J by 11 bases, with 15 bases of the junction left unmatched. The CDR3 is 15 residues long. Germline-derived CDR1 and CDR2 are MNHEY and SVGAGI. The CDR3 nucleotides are TGTGCCAGCAGCCAGGGGACAGGGGTTACCGATGAGCAGTACTTC. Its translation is CASSQGTGVTDEQYF.

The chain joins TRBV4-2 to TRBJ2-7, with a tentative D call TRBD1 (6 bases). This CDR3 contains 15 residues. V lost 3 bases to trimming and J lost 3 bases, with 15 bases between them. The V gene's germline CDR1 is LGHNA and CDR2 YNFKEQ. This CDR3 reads CASSHPGAGVYEQYF. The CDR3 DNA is TGTGCCAGCAGCCACCCCGGGGCAGGGGTCTACGAGCAGTACTTC.

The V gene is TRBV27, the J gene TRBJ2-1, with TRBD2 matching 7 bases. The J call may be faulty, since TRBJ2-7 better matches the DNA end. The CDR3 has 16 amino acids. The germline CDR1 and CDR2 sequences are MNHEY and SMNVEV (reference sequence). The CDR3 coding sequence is TGTGCCAGCAGTTTATCCCTAGCGGCTCCCCTCAATGAGCAGTACTTC. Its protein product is CASSLSLAAPLNEQYF.

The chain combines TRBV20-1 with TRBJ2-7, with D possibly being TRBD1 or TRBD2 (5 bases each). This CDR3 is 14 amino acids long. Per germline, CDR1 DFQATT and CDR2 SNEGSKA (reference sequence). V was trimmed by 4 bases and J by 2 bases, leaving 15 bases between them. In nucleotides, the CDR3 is TGCAGTGCTATCCGGGACCCCGGCACCTACGAGCAGTACTTC. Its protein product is CSAIRDPGTYEQYF.

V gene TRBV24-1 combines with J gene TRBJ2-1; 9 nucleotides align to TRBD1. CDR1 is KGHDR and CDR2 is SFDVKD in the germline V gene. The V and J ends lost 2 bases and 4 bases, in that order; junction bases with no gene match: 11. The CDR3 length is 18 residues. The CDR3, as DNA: TGTGCCACCAGTGATTCGTACAGGGGGCGACTACAGTACAATGAGCAGTTCTTC. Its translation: CATSDSYRGRLQYNEQFF.

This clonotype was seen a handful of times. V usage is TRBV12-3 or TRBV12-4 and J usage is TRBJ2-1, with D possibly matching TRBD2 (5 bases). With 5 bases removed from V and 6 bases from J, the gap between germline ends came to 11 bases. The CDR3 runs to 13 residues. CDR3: CASSLGLPNEQFF. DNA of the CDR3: TGTGCCAGCAGTCTAGGACTCCCCAATGAGCAGTTCTTC.

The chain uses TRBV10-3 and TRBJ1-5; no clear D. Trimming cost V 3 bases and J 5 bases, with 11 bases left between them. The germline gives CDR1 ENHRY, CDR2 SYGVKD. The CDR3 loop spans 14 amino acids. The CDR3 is CAISDLEDHQPQHF. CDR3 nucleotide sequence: TGTGCCATCAGTGACCTCGAGGACCATCAGCCCCAGCATTTT.

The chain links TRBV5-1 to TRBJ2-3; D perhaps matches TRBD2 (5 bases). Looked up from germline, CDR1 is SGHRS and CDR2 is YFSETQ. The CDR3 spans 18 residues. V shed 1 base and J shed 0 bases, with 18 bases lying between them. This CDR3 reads CASSLPREGHSSTDTQYF. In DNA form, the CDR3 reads TGCGCCAGCAGCTTGCCCCGAGAGGGTCACTCGAGCACAGATACGCAGTATTTT.

The CDR3 sequence: CASRMGTEKETQYF. In DNA, the CDR3 is TGTGCCAGCAGGATGGGGACTGAGAAAGAGACCCAGTACTTC. This sequence joins TRBV2 and TRBJ2-5, with a weak D call TRBD2 (6 bases). Trimming took off 6 bases at V and 3 bases at J, with 14 bases between the two ends. Germline-derived CDR1 and CDR2 are SNHLY and FYNNEI. The CDR3 consists of 14 residues.

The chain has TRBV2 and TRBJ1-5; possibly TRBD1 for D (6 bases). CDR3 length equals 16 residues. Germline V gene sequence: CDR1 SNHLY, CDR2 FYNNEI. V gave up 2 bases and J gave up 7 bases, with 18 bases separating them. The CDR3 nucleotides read TGTGCCAGCAGTGAACCCCCAACAGGGACACTCCAGCCCCAGCATTTT. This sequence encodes CASSEPPTGTLQPQHF.

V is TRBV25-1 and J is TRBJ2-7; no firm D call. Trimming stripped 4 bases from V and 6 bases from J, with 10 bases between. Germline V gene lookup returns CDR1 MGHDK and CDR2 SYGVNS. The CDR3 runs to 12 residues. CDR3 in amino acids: CASSGDFLEQYF. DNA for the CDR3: TGTGCCAGCAGTGGAGACTTTCTCGAGCAGTACTTC.

The CDR3 DNA reads TGTGCCAGCACCCCGGGACTAGCGGGACTAGGGGAGCAGTTCTTC. Protein product: CASTPGLAGLGEQFF. The chain carries TRBV28 and TRBJ2-1, with 13 bases aligning to TRBD2. V lost 7 bases and J lost 10; bases outside the gene matches: 10. CDR3 length: 15 amino acids. Germline CDR1 is MDHEN and CDR2 is SYDVKM.

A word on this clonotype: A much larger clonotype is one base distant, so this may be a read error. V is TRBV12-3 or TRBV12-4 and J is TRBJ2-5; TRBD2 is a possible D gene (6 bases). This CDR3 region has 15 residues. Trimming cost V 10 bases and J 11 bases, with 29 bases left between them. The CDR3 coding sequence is TGTGCCACTGGCGGGGCCTATATCGGGATCGATGAGCAGTACTTC. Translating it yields CATGGAYIGIDEQYF.

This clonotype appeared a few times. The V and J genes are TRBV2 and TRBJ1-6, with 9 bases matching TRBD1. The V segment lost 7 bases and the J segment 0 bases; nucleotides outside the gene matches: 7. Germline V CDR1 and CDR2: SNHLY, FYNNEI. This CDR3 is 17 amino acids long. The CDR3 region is CASTGGQGSSYNSPLHF. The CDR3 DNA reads TGTGCCAGCACCGGAGGACAGGGGAGCTCCTATAATTCACCCCTCCACTTT.

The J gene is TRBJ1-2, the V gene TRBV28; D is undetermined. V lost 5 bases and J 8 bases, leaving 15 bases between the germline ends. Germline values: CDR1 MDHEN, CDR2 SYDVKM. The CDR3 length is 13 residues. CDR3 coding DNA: TGTGCCAGCAGTCTCTCGACGGGGATAGGCTACACCTTC. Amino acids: CASSLSTGIGYTF.

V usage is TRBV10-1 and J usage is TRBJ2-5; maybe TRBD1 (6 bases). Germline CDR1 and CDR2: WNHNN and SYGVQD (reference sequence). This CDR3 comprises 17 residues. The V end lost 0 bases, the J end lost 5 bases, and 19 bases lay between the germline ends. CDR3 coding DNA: TGCGCCAGCAGTGAGTCGGGGGCAACCAAGGGAGAGGAGACCCAGTACTTC. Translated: CASSESGATKGEETQYF.

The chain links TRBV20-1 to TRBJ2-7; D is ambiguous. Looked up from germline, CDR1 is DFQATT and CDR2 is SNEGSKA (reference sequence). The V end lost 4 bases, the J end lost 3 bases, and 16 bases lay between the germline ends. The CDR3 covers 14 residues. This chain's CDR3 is CSANDHQAVYEQYF. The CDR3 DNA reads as TGCAGTGCTAATGATCACCAAGCAGTCTACGAGCAGTACTTC.

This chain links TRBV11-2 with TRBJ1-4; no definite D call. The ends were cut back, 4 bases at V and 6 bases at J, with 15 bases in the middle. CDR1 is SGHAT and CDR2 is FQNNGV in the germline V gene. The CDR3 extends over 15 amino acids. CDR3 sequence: CASSSLMSWDEKLFF. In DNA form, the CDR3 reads TGTGCCAGCAGCTCACTTATGAGCTGGGATGAAAAACTGTTTTTT.

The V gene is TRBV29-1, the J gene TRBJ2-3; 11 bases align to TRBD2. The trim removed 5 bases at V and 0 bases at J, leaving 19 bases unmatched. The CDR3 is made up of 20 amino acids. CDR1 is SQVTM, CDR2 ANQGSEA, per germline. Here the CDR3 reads CSVSGSSGRSPVGSTDTQYF. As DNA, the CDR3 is TGCAGCGTTTCGGGATCTAGCGGGAGGTCTCCCGTAGGAAGCACAGATACGCAGTATTTT.

The CDR3 sequence: CASFPVGGQGFDEQFF. CDR3 DNA: TGTGCCAGCTTTCCGGTAGGGGGACAGGGGTTTGATGAGCAGTTCTTC. V and J are TRBV6-2 or TRBV6-3 and TRBJ2-1, with TRBD1 matching over 10 bases. With 8 bases clipped from V and 8 bases from J, the junction kept 15 bases outside the gene matches. CDR1 and CDR2 from the germline V gene are MNHEY and SVGEGT. The CDR3 covers 16 residues.

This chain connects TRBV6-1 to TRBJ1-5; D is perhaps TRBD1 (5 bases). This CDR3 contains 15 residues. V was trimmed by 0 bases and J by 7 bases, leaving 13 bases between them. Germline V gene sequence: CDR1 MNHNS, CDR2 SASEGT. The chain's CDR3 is CASSEARRVGQPQHF. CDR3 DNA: TGTGCCAGCAGTGAAGCGCGCAGGGTCGGGCAGCCCCAGCATTTT.

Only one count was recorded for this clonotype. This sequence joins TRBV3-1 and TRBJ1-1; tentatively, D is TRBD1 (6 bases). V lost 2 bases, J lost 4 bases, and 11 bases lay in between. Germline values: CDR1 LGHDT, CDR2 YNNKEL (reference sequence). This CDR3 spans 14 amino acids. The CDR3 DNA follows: TGTGCCAGCAGCCAACTAACAGGGCGCACTGAAGCTTTCTTT. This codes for CASSQLTGRTEAFF.

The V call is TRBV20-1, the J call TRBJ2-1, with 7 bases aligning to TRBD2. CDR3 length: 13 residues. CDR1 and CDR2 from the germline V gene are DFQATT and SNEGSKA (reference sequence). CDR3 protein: CSGGDYSYNEQFF. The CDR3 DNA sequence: TGCTCAGGCGGGGACTACTCCTACAATGAGCAGTTCTTC.

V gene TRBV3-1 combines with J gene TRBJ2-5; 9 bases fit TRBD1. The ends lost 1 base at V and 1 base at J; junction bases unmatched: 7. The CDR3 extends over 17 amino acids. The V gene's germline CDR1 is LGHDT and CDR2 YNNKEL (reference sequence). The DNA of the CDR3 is TGTGCCAGCAGCCAAGCCCCAATGACAGGGGGCCAAGAGACCCAGTACTTC. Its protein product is CASSQAPMTGGQETQYF.

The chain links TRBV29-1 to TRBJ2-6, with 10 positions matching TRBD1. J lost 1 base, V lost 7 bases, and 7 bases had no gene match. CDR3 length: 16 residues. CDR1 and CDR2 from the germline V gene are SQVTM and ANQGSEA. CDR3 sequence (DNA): TGCAGCGCCTCGACAGGGGGCTCTTCTGGGGCCAACGTCCTGACTTTC. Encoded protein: CSASTGGSSGANVLTF.

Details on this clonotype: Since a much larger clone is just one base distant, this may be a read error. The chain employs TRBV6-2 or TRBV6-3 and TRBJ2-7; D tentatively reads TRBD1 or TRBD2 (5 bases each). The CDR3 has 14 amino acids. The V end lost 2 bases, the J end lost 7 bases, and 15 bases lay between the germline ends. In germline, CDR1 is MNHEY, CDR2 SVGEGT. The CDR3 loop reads CASSYGTAYNEQYF. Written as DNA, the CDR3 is TGTGCCAGCAGTTACGGGACGGCTTACAATGAGCAGTACTTC.

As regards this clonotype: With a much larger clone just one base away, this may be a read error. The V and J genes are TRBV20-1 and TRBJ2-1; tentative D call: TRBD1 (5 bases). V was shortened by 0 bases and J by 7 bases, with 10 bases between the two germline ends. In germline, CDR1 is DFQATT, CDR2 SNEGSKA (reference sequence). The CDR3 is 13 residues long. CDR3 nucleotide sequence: TGCAGTGCTAGAGATGGCAGGGATAATGAGCAGTTCTTC. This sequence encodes CSARDGRDNEQFF.

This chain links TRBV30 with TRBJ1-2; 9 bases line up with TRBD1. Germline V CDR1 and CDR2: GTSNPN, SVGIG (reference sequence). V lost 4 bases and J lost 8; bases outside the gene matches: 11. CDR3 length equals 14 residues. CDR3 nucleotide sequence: TGTGCCTGGACTCCGGGACAGGGAGTTTCCGGCTACACCTTC. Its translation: CAWTPGQGVSGYTF.